This T cell receptor beta chain was captured by sequencing in a study of Graves' ophthalmopathy and Graves' hyperthyroidism. Amplification of TCR beta CDR3 regions used RNA transcripts. RT-PCR with HTBI primers came first, then second-round multiplex PCR. TCRdb ran MiXCR on the multiplex PCR reads and lists one entry per CDR3 protein. The sample consists of about 240,000 distinct CDR3 sequences, around 45% of them appearing once. V lost 3 bases and J 2 bases, leaving 12 bases between the germline ends. CDR3 length: 14 amino acids. Germline assignment: CDR1 SGDLS and CDR2 YYNGEE. The clonotype was recovered from an adult man with Graves' ophthalmopathy. The V call is TRBV9, the J call TRBJ2-7, with a possible D match to TRBD1 (5 bases). Sequencing was performed on peripheral blood. The CDR3 spells CASSAALTAYEQYF. The CDR3 region has the DNA TGTGCCAGCAGCGCAGCTTTGACAGCCTACGAGCAGTACTTC.